This T cell receptor (beta chain) was retrieved from a study of cytomegalovirus exposure and HLA in healthy donors. The V gene lost 4 bases and the J gene lost 4 bases, with 7 bases spanning the gap. Per the germline V gene, CDR1 is MNHNS and CDR2 is SASEGT. CDR3 length: 12 amino acids. The PCR employed 60 Vbeta primers together with 13 Jbeta primers. This table comes from immunoSEQ multiplex PCR, and its TCRdb copy is limited to in-frame clones, with some not included. Here the sample spans roughly 230,000 clones, 85% being singletons. Specimen: PBMCs. The clonotype originates from a girl aged 2-10 years in good health and CMV-seronegative. The rearrangement joins TRBV6-1 to TRBJ1-2; the D gene is possibly TRBD1 (5 bases). CDR3 coding DNA: TGTGCCAGCAGTGCAGACAGCTATGGCTACACCTTC. Residues: CASSADSYGYTF.